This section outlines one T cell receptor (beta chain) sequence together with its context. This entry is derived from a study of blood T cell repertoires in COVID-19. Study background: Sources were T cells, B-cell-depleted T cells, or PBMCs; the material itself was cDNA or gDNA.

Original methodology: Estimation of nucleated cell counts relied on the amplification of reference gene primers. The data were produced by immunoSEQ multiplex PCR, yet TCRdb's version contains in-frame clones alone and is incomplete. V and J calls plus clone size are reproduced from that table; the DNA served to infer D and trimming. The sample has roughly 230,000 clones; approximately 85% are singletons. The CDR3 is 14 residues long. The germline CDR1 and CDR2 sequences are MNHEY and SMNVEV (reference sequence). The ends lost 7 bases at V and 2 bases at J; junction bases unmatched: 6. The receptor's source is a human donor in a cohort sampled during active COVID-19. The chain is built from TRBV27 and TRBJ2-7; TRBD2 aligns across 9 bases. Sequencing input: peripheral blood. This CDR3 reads CASMRTSAPYEQYF. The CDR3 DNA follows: TGTGCCAGCATGAGGACTAGCGCCCCCTACGAGCAGTACTTC.